This entry is about one TCR beta chain. Its specificity is not known. Documented time point: persistent/refractory GD, antithyroid drugs over 5 years with positive TRAb. The TCR library was made from RNA extracted from PBMCs. American Thyroid Association guidelines were used to diagnose Graves' disease. V shed 1 base and J shed 0 bases, with 10 bases lying between them. The CDR3 is 15 amino acids. Germline-derived CDR1 and CDR2 are LGHNT and FRNRAP. The data originate from a study of regulatory T cells in long-lasting Graves disease. Whole-study results and caveats: Newly diagnosed patients had higher TCR diversity than persistent Graves' patients did. TRBV28, TRBJ1-2 and TRBJ2-5 emerged as the favored segments in persistent disease. Only peripheral blood was studied, not thyroid tissue.

TCR beta libraries were built with iRepertoire HTBI primers and Arm-PCR of CDR3 regions. In TCRdb, the multiplex PCR reads were re-called with MiXCR into one record per CDR3 protein. The table shows 700,000 or so distinct CDR3 sequences, with about 30% occurring only once. Sequencing used peripheral blood mononuclear cells (PBMCs), obtained when the disease was refractory, from a patient treated with antithyroid drugs. The clonotype was recovered from a female donor with Graves disease. This chain connects TRBV12-5 to TRBJ2-7, with a tentative D call TRBD2 (5 bases). As DNA, the CDR3 is TGTGCTAGTGGTTTGGGGGAGTCTAGCTCCTACGAGCAGTACTTC. Amino acid sequence: CASGLGESSSYEQYF.